One sample yielded the 22 T cell receptor beta chains listed below, sequenced in a study of tissue T cells after allogeneic stem cell transplantation (dated by TCRdb to the early 2020s). The library relied on the immunoSEQ multiplex PCR assay. The immuneACCESS repertoire file appears here via TCRdb, limited to in-frame rearrangements. These files lack a portion of the clones; in checked studies, under half of the deficit traces to unresolved V genes, and the cause of the others is not known. This sample gives about 48,000 clones in total; roughly 73% of them show up just once. The ten largest make up 0.7% of the sample. The source material was sorted cells pooled from one or two spleens. The receptors were sampled from a pool of C57BL/6 mice in good health.

A word on this clone: The genes and germline here are from mouse. Sequencing ends 1 residue short of the CDR3 end; the germline J gene provides the rest. The rearrangement joins TRBV31 to TRBJ2-1; D not certain. This CDR3 region has 13 residues. CDR1 is GKSSPN, CDR2 SITVG, per germline. The V gene lost 1 base and the J gene lost 2 bases, with 6 bases spanning the gap. The CDR3 is CAWSPTDYAEQFF. The DNA read from the CDR3 is TGTGCCTGGAGTCCAACTGACTATGCTGAGCAGTTC.

This clone came up once. The germline and genes are mouse ones. The read comes to an end 1 residue before the CDR3 does, leaving the germline J gene to fill in the end. V and J are TRBV15 and TRBJ2-7; D is possibly TRBD1 (6 bases). V was clipped by 7 bases and J by 3 bases, with 13 bases between them. The CDR3 length is 13 residues. CDR1 SGHND and CDR2 FRSKSL come from the germline V gene. The CDR3 reads CASTYGQNYEQYF. The DNA read from the CDR3 is TGTGCCAGCACCTACGGACAGAACTATGAACAGTAC.

This clone has more than one count but fewer than ten. Each gene name is a mouse one. With the read ending 1 residue before the CDR3 end, the germline J gene is used to fill in that end. The gene calls are TRBV2 and TRBJ2-7; D is perhaps TRBD2 (6 bases). This CDR3 region has 13 residues. V lost 5 bases, J lost 2 bases, and 10 bases lay in between. The germline V gene has CDR1 LGHNA and CDR2 YSYQKL. The CDR3 bases that were read are TGTGCCAGCAGCTCAACTGGGACCTATGAACAGTAC. This codes for CASSSTGTYEQY. The full CDR3 protein is CASSSTGTYEQYF.

In regard to this clone: Germline and genes here are mouse. The CDR3 end falls 1 residue outside the read, so it is completed with the germline J gene. J is TRBJ2-7 and V is TRBV4, with 10 bases fitting TRBD1. This CDR3 spans 14 amino acids. V trimming: 5 bases; J trimming: 7 bases; junction bases outside the gene matches: 8. Germline assignment: CDR1 LGHDT and CDR2 YNNKQL (reference sequence). The part of the CDR3 DNA that was read is TGTGCCAGCAGCCCGACAGGGGGCGCGGAAGAACAGTAC. Its protein product is CASSPTGGAEEQY. The entire CDR3 protein reads CASSPTGGAEEQYF.

In the case of this clone: Here the gene names and germline are mouse. The CDR3 loop reads CASSIVTGGYAEQFF. Partial CDR3 DNA: TGTGCCAGCAGTATAGTGACAGGGGGTTATGCTGAGCAGTTC. The chain has TRBV19 and TRBJ2-1; 9 bases are shared with TRBD1. The read ends 1 residue before the CDR3 terminus; that terminus is restored from the germline J gene. With V trimmed by 0 bases and J by 4 bases, 2 bases remained unmatched. This CDR3 has 15 amino acids. The germline V gene has CDR1 FNHDT and CDR2 SITEND (reference sequence).

Regarding this clone: Mouse gene names apply. Read data end 1 residue before the CDR3 end; the end is taken from the germline J gene. The chain combines TRBV5 with TRBJ2-2; D call uncertain. The length of the CDR3 is 13 residues. Germline-derived CDR1 and CDR2 are LGHNA and YNLKQL (reference sequence). V gave up 2 bases and J gave up 4 bases, with 5 bases separating them. The CDR3 spells CASSQSGTGQLYF. Incomplete CDR3 DNA: TGTGCCAGCAGCCAATCTGGCACCGGGCAGCTCTAC.

Of note for this clone: The genes are named according to mouse. The CDR3 sequence: CASSDRGGRDTQYF. The DNA read from the CDR3 is TGTGCCAGCAGTGATAGGGGGGGAAGAGACACCCAGTAC. J is TRBJ2-5 and V is TRBV13-3, with a possible D match to TRBD2 (7 bases). Sequencing ends 1 residue short of the CDR3 end; the germline J gene provides the rest. CDR1 and CDR2 from the germline V gene are NNHDY and SYVADS. Deletions cut 1 base from V and 5 bases from J, with 11 bases between. The length of the CDR3 is 14 residues.

Remarks on this clone: The gene symbols are mouse symbols. The read terminates 1 residue ahead of where the CDR3 ends, so the germline J gene completes it. The chain uses TRBV31 and TRBJ1-1; no clear D. CDR1 is GKSSPN and CDR2 is SITVG in the germline V gene. The CDR3 has 12 amino acids. The ends were cut back, 0 bases at V and 1 base at J, with 3 bases in the middle. The sequenced part of the CDR3 DNA is TGTGCCTGGAGTCTGGGAAACACAGAAGTCTTC. Its translation: CAWSLGNTEVF. The full CDR3 sequence reads CAWSLGNTEVFF.

With regard to this clone: The listed genes are named as in mouse. The same CDR3 is also encoded by other DNA sequences in this sample. CDR3 DNA, as far as it was read: TGTGCCAGCAGCGGACTGGGGGAGGACACCCAGTAC. Protein sequence: CASSGLGEDTQY. The full CDR3 sequence reads CASSGLGEDTQYF. The rearrangement uses TRBV3 and TRBJ2-5; 10 bases align to TRBD2. The sequenced fragment ends 1 residue before the CDR3 boundary, so the rest is inferred from the germline J gene. V shed 5 bases and J 6 bases; nucleotides not matched to a gene: 2. CDR3 size: 13 residues. The germline gives CDR1 SNHLY, CDR2 FYNGKV (reference sequence). The entire variable domain, with the rest obtained from reference TRBV3 and TRBJ2-5, is as follows: GPKVLQIPSHQIIDMGQMVTLNCDPVSNHLYFYWYKQILGQQMEFLVNFYNGKVMEKSKLFKDQFSVERPDGSYFTLKIQPTALEDSAVYFCASSGLGEDTQYFGPGTRLLVL.

Notes on this clone: The genes and germline here are from mouse. Read data end 1 residue before the CDR3 end; the end is taken from the germline J gene. V usage is TRBV13-2 and J usage is TRBJ2-7; D is undetermined. The CDR3 is 12 amino acids. CDR1 and CDR2 from the germline V gene are NNHNN and SYGAGS (reference sequence). V was shortened by 4 bases and J by 6 bases, with 11 bases between the two germline ends. The CDR3 DNA, read in part, is TGTGCCAGCGGTCAGACACCTGTTGAACAGTAC. It specifies CASGQTPVEQY. The whole CDR3 sequence is CASGQTPVEQYF.

Note on this clone: Gene names are mouse gene names. With the read ending 1 residue before the CDR3 end, the germline J gene is used to fill in that end. The rearrangement joins TRBV5 to TRBJ1-3; D call uncertain. Germline-derived CDR1 and CDR2 are LGHNA and YNLKQL (reference sequence). CDR3 length: 14 amino acids. V lost 1 base and J 0 bases, leaving 4 bases between the germline ends. The CDR3 spells CASSQGSSGNTLYF. The sequenced part of the CDR3 DNA is TGTGCCAGCAGCCAAGGCAGTTCTGGAAATACGCTCTAT.

This clone was recorded a few times. Any gene name here is a mouse gene name. The read halts 1 residue ahead of the CDR3 end, with the missing end drawn from the germline J gene. This chain joins TRBV13-2 and TRBJ2-7, with 10 bases matching TRBD2. The V gene's germline CDR1 is NNHNN and CDR2 SYGAGS (reference sequence). V lost 0 bases and J lost 4; bases outside the gene matches: 1. This CDR3 region has 14 residues. CDR3 amino acids: CASGDDWGGYEQYF. Incomplete CDR3 DNA: TGTGCCAGCGGTGATGACTGGGGGGGGTATGAACAGTAC.

Concerning this clone: Each gene name is a mouse one. The sequenced fragment ends 1 residue before the CDR3 boundary, so the rest is inferred from the germline J gene. This chain joins TRBV12-1 and TRBJ2-1; 9 nucleotides line up with TRBD2. V was pared by 2 bases and J by 3 bases, with 4 bases of the junction left unmatched. CDR1 SGHSN and CDR2 HYEKVE come from the germline V gene. CDR3 length: 15 amino acids. The CDR3 is CASSPDWGLYAEQFF. CDR3 DNA, as far as it was read: TGTGCCAGCTCTCCCGACTGGGGGCTCTATGCTGAGCAGTTC.

On this clone: These gene names are mouse names. The CDR3 end falls 1 residue outside the read, so it is completed with the germline J gene. The chain is built from TRBV5 and TRBJ2-7; 7 bases agree with TRBD2. Germline V gene sequence: CDR1 LGHNA, CDR2 YNLKQL (reference sequence). J gave up 3 bases and V 0 bases, and 5 bases lay outside the gene matches. The CDR3 loop spans 15 amino acids. The CDR3 DNA, read in part, is TGTGCCAGCAGCCAAGAGTGGGGGGTAGTCTATGAACAGTAC. Its protein product is CASSQEWGVVYEQY. The full-length CDR3 reads as CASSQEWGVVYEQYF.

In regard to this clone: Mouse germline and gene names are used. The sequenced fragment ends 1 residue before the CDR3 boundary, so the rest is inferred from the germline J gene. The chain uses TRBV31 and TRBJ1-2; D is undetermined. Germline CDR1 GKSSPN, CDR2 SITVG. V was clipped by 0 bases and J by 3 bases, with 8 bases between them. CDR3 size: 13 residues. The CDR3 protein is CAWSLAGYSDYTF. CDR3 DNA, as far as it was read: TGTGCCTGGAGTCTAGCAGGATACTCCGACTACACC.

Regarding this clone: Gene and germline names: mouse. The sequenced CDR3 bases are TGTGCCAGCAGTGGGACTGGGTATAGTCAAAACACCTTGTAC. Protein: CASSGTGYSQNTLY. The whole CDR3 protein is CASSGTGYSQNTLYF. V and J are TRBV13-3 and TRBJ2-4; 8 bases map to TRBD2. Read coverage stops 1 residue before the CDR3 terminus; the germline J gene supplies the remainder. The CDR3 is 15 residues long. The V gene's germline CDR1 is NNHDY and CDR2 SYVADS. With V trimmed by 3 bases and J by 0 bases, 3 bases remained unmatched.

Comment on this clone: Mouse names are used for the genes. Sequencing ends 1 residue short of the CDR3 end; the germline J gene provides the rest. The rearrangement uses TRBV3 and TRBJ1-3; 8 bases are a match to TRBD1. CDR1 is SNHLY and CDR2 is FYNGKV in the germline V gene (reference sequence). Trimming cost V 4 bases and J 4 bases; bases outside gene matches: 6. This CDR3 has 15 amino acids. CDR3 DNA (partial): TGTGCCAGCAGCTCCTTCACAGGGGGAGGAAATACGCTCTAT. It codes for CASSSFTGGGNTLY. The full-length CDR3 reads as CASSSFTGGGNTLYF.

This clone was observed a handful of times. The genes and germline here are from mouse. From the germline J gene comes the end of the CDR3, since the read stops 1 residue before it. The chain is built from TRBV13-2 and TRBJ2-7; D ambiguous. Germline loops: CDR1 NNHNN, CDR2 SYGAGS (reference sequence). This CDR3 comprises 12 residues. V was shortened by 0 bases and J by 4 bases, with 5 bases between the two germline ends. The CDR3 bases that were read are TGTGCCAGCGGTGATGTGGGTTATGAACAGTAC. It specifies CASGDVGYEQY. The full-length CDR3 reads as CASGDVGYEQYF.

As regards this clone: Germline and genes here are mouse. The sequenced fragment ends 1 residue before the CDR3 boundary, so the rest is inferred from the germline J gene. This chain connects TRBV13-3 to TRBJ2-4, with 9 bases matching TRBD2. The CDR3 contains 15 residues. Germline V lookup: CDR1 NNHDY, CDR2 SYVADS. Germline trimming cut 0 bases from V and 6 bases from J; bases unmatched to any gene: 5. The CDR3 protein is CASSDGLGGRNTLYF. The CDR3 DNA, read in part, is TGTGCCAGCAGTGATGGCTTGGGGGGGCGCAACACCTTGTAC.

Turning to this clone: Each gene name is a mouse one. The CDR3 extends 1 residue past the end of the read, so its final part is completed from the germline J gene. V is TRBV5 and J is TRBJ1-4, with unresolved D. The V gene lost 0 bases and the J gene lost 0 bases, with 5 bases spanning the gap. This CDR3 contains 15 residues. Germline V gene data show CDR1 as LGHNA and CDR2 as YNLKQL (reference sequence). The sequenced CDR3 bases are TGTGCCAGCAGCCAAGAAGAGTTTTCCAACGAAAGATTATTT. It translates to CASSQEEFSNERLF. The whole CDR3 sequence reads CASSQEEFSNERLFF.

As to this clone: Here the gene names and germline are mouse. The read terminates 1 residue ahead of where the CDR3 ends, so the germline J gene completes it. The chain carries TRBV14 and TRBJ2-2, with 11 bases matching TRBD2. Germline CDR1 is SGHDT and CDR2 is FRDEAV. With 3 bases clipped from V and 3 bases from J, the junction kept 1 base outside the gene matches. There are 15 residues in the CDR3. The CDR3 protein is CASSWDWGYTGQLYF. The sequenced CDR3 bases are TGTGCCAGCAGTTGGGACTGGGGGTACACCGGGCAGCTCTAC.

Remarks on this clone: Gene names are the mouse ones. The CDR3 end falls 1 residue outside the read, so it is completed with the germline J gene. The gene calls are TRBV16 and TRBJ2-3, with a tentative D call TRBD2 (7 bases). The CDR3 contains 16 residues. Trimming took 2 bases from V and 2 from J, leaving 14 bases between them. CDR1 and CDR2 (germline): SGHSA, FRNQAP. The sequenced part of the CDR3 DNA is TGTGCAAGCAGCTTATGGGGGGCGCGGGTTGCAGAAACGCTGTAT. The encoded protein is CASSLWGARVAETLY. The whole CDR3 sequence is CASSLWGARVAETLYF.